The 29 T cell receptor beta chains below come from one sample, sequenced in a study of blood T cells in healthy people across ages. The authors ran a second PCR of roughly 6 to 12 cycles using a sample-barcoded 5' primer and a J-beta primer mix. MiXCR, applied by TCRdb to the 5' RACE reads, yields one record per CDR3 protein. This sample has roughly 1,100,000 distinct CDR3 sequences; under 30% occur once, and the top ten carry around 0.75%. The data also belong to a second study, concerning T cells of mothers and their children.

The sample was blood. Receptors were obtained from a girl aged 2 to 10 in good health.

The rearrangement uses TRBV4-1 and TRBJ2-7; no reliable D call. The ends were cut back, 4 bases at V and 5 bases at J, with 12 bases in the middle. CDR1 and CDR2 (germline): MGHRA, YSYEKL. CDR3 length: 13 amino acids. The CDR3 reads CASSLQESDEQYF. The CDR3 nucleotides read TGCGCCAGCAGCCTCCAGGAATCGGACGAGCAGTACTTC.

The V gene is TRBV20-1, the J gene TRBJ2-5; the D gene could be TRBD1 or TRBD2 (5 bases each). The DNA end lines up better with TRBJ2-1; the J call may be wrong. The CDR3 extends over 10 amino acids. CDR1 and CDR2 from the germline V gene are DFQATT and SNEGSKA (reference sequence). The DNA of the CDR3 is TGCAGTGTCCTGGGGGATGAGCAGTTCTTC. Translating it yields CSVLGDEQFF.

Notes on this clonotype: With a much larger clone just one base away, this may be a read error. The chain is built from TRBV5-1 and TRBJ2-1, with D uncertain. The CDR3 is 12 residues long. The V gene's germline CDR1 is SGHRS and CDR2 YFSETQ. The CDR3 region is CASSLWDNEQFF. The CDR3 nucleotides are TGTGCCAGCAGCTTATGGGACAATGAGCAGTTCTTC.

The rearrangement joins TRBV10-3 to TRBJ2-5, with 7 bases that match TRBD1. CDR1 and CDR2 (germline): ENHRY, SYGVKD. This CDR3 is built from 15 residues. V was clipped by 7 bases and J by 5 bases; unmatched bases: 13. CDR3 amino acids: CAINQRGGEDETQYF. The CDR3 DNA sequence: TGTGCCATCAATCAAAGAGGGGGCGAAGACGAGACCCAGTACTTC.

This rearrangement joins TRBV7-9 to TRBJ2-5, with 7 bases matching TRBD2. V was clipped by 3 bases and J by 5 bases; unmatched bases: 9. Germline V lookup: CDR1 SEHNR, CDR2 FQNEAQ (reference sequence). The CDR3 extends over 15 amino acids. CDR3 loop: CASSFGTTSTETQYF. In DNA form, the CDR3 reads TGTGCCAGCAGCTTCGGGACTACAAGTACGGAGACCCAGTACTTC.

The CDR3 sequence is CASSELRVNSYNEQFF. CDR3 nucleotides: TGTGCCAGCAGCGAACTTAGAGTCAACTCCTACAATGAGCAGTTCTTC. J is TRBJ2-1 and V is TRBV28, with no clear D. CDR1 and CDR2 from the germline V gene are MDHEN and SYDVKM. Trimming pared 6 bases from V and 0 bases from J, leaving 15 bases between. The CDR3 loop spans 16 amino acids.

This clonotype was detected only a few times. The J gene is TRBJ2-7, the V gene TRBV20-1; TRBD1 matches at 9 bases. V shed 3 bases and J 3 bases; nucleotides not matched to a gene: 6. Germline V gene lookup returns CDR1 DFQATT and CDR2 SNEGSKA (reference sequence). The CDR3 is 14 amino acids. The DNA for the CDR3 is TGCAGTGCTAGGCATCAGGACAGGGGCTACGAGCAGTACTTC. Its protein is CSARHQDRGYEQYF.

V usage is TRBV6-1 and J usage is TRBJ2-7; TRBD1 is a possible D gene (5 bases). The CDR3 contains 15 residues. V shed 2 bases and J shed 5 bases, with 16 bases lying between them. CDR1 and CDR2 from the germline V gene are MNHNS and SASEGT. CDR3 in DNA: TGTGCCAGCAGTGAATACGCCAGGGCTACCGACGAGCAGTACTTC. Encoded protein: CASSEYARATDEQYF.

The genes are TRBV10-3 and TRBJ1-2; 8 bases agree with TRBD1. V lost 10 bases and J lost 4; bases outside the gene matches: 8. The CDR3 length is 13 residues. Germline CDR1 and CDR2: ENHRY and SYGVKD. Here the CDR3 reads CATGQGGIYGYTF. As DNA, the CDR3 is TGTGCCACCGGACAGGGCGGAATCTATGGCTACACCTTC.

This clonotype showed up just a few times. The V call is TRBV28, the J call TRBJ2-4; D is perhaps TRBD1 (5 bases). This CDR3 contains 12 residues. The germline CDR1 and CDR2 sequences are MDHEN and SYDVKM. The ends were cut back, 4 bases at V and 8 bases at J, with 9 bases in the middle. As DNA, the CDR3 is TGTGCCAGCAGTTGGACAATAGACATTCAGTACTTC. Protein sequence: CASSWTIDIQYF.

The V and J genes are TRBV7-6 and TRBJ2-3; TRBD2 aligns across 8 bases. J gave up 4 bases and V 3 bases, and 21 bases lay outside the gene matches. This CDR3 has 20 amino acids. Germline V gives CDR1 SGHVS, CDR2 FNYEAQ. The CDR3 region has the DNA TGTGCCAGCAGCTTTAGTCGAGCGAACAGCGGACTAGCTTTTTCAGATACGCAGTATTTT. Its protein is CASSFSRANSGLAFSDTQYF.

The chain uses TRBV6-5 and TRBJ2-5; TRBD2 matches at 10 bases. The V gene's germline CDR1 is MNHEY and CDR2 SVGAGI. This CDR3 spans 14 amino acids. V lost 6 bases to trimming and J lost 5 bases; unmatched junction nucleotides: 6. The CDR3 region has the DNA TGTGCCAGCAGCCTAGCGGGAGAAAGGGAGACCCAGTACTTC. Translated: CASSLAGERETQYF.

The V gene is TRBV6-1, the J gene TRBJ2-5; D gene unclear. Trimming pared 3 bases from V and 4 bases from J, leaving 6 bases between. The CDR3 runs 12 residues. CDR1 is MNHNS, CDR2 SASEGT, per germline. The chain's CDR3 is CASSEFGETQYF. The CDR3 nucleotides are TGTGCCAGCAGTGAGTTTGGAGAGACCCAGTACTTC.

This clonotype was counted between two and nine times. This rearrangement joins TRBV5-1 to TRBJ2-7; D uncertain. With 4 bases removed from V and 6 bases from J, the gap between germline ends came to 17 bases. The CDR3 spans 14 residues. Germline CDR1 SGHRS, CDR2 YFSETQ. The CDR3 DNA reads TGCGCCAGCAGCGTTAGACAATTCAGTAGCGAGCAGTACTTC. Protein: CASSVRQFSSEQYF.

The chain employs TRBV28 and TRBJ2-7; D may match TRBD1 or TRBD2 (6 bases each). Germline V lookup: CDR1 MDHEN, CDR2 SYDVKM. Trimming removed 2 bases from V and 5 bases from J, with 16 bases in between. This CDR3 spans 15 amino acids. This CDR3 reads CASSLPEGHRDEQYF. The DNA for the CDR3 is TGTGCCAGCAGTTTACCGGAGGGACATAGGGACGAGCAGTACTTC.

The chain employs TRBV5-1 and TRBJ2-5; the match to TRBD1 covers 7 bases. The J call may be mistaken, given a closer DNA end match to TRBJ2-7. The CDR3 is 15 residues long. Germline CDR1 SGHRS, CDR2 YFSETQ. CDR3 amino acids: CASSLTGEKGYEQYF. For the CDR3, the DNA is TGCGCCAGCAGCTTGACAGGGGAGAAGGGGTACGAGCAGTACTTC.

This clonotype was observed a handful of times. This chain links TRBV28 with TRBJ2-3, with 9 bases identical to TRBD2. V shed 8 bases and J 5 bases; nucleotides not matched to a gene: 11. The CDR3 runs 15 residues. Germline V lookup: CDR1 MDHEN, CDR2 SYDVKM. CDR3 sequence (DNA): TGTGCCAGCGGACTGAAGCGGGAGGTAAAAGATACGCAGTATTTT. Protein sequence: CASGLKREVKDTQYF.

The V and J genes are TRBV4-1 and TRBJ2-2; no clear D. The CDR3 has 15 amino acids. Between the trimmed V and J ends, which lost 4 bases and 4 bases, there was a span of 13 bases. CDR1 is MGHRA and CDR2 is YSYEKL in the germline V gene. CDR3 nucleotide sequence: TGCGCCAGCAGCCTGCTTGCGCGGATCACCGGGGAGCTGTTTTTT. Its translation is CASSLLARITGELFF.

This clonotype was counted between two and nine times. This chain links TRBV4-3 with TRBJ2-1; no reliable D call. With 2 bases removed from V and 8 bases from J, the gap between germline ends came to 10 bases. Germline V CDR1 and CDR2: LGHNA, YSLEER. The CDR3 spans 13 residues. The chain's CDR3 is CASSQRRSDEQFF. The CDR3 coding sequence is TGCGCCAGCAGCCAAAGAAGATCCGATGAGCAGTTCTTC.

The chain has TRBV29-1 and TRBJ2-3, with TRBD2 identical over 9 bases. The CDR3 length is 17 residues. Germline CDR1 and CDR2: SQVTM and ANQGSEA. Trimming cost V 4 bases and J 2 bases; bases outside gene matches: 13. CDR3 DNA sequence: TGCAGCGTTGGGGTCCCTTTGAGCGGGAGGACCACAGATACGCAGTATTTT. Translation gives CSVGVPLSGRTTDTQYF.

This rearrangement joins TRBV7-2 to TRBJ2-5, with TRBD2 identical over 12 bases. The V gene end was trimmed by 5 bases and the J gene end by 4 bases; junction bases not matched to a gene: 5. Germline CDR1 reads SGHTA; CDR2 reads FQGNSA. The CDR3 contains 15 residues. CDR3: CASSPSGRARETQYF. As DNA, the CDR3 is TGTGCCAGCAGCCCTAGCGGGAGGGCCCGAGAGACCCAGTACTTC.

The chain couples TRBV7-9 to TRBJ1-2; possibly TRBD1 for D (6 bases). Trimming pared 5 bases from V and 6 bases from J, leaving 22 bases between. The CDR3 runs to 16 residues. Germline-derived CDR1 and CDR2 are SEHNR and FQNEAQ (reference sequence). This CDR3 reads CASSPNYGGREDGYTF. CDR3 DNA sequence: TGTGCCAGCAGCCCCAATTATGGGGGCAGAGAGGATGGCTACACCTTC.

Written as DNA, the CDR3 is TGTGCCAGCAGTTTTGCGGCCCTCTACGAGCAGTACTTC. This codes for CASSFAALYEQYF. The rearrangement uses TRBV12-3 or TRBV12-4 and TRBJ2-7; D gene ambiguous. V was cut by 3 bases and J by 3 bases, with 9 bases left in between. There are 13 residues in the CDR3.

The V gene is TRBV11-2, the J gene TRBJ2-5; 8 bases align to TRBD2. Per the germline V gene, CDR1 is SGHAT and CDR2 is FQNNGV. With V trimmed by 6 bases and J by 5 bases, 5 bases remained unmatched. The length of the CDR3 is 13 residues. The CDR3 reads CASSKAGVETQYF. DNA for the CDR3: TGTGCCAGCAGTAAAGCGGGAGTTGAGACCCAGTACTTC.

The V gene is TRBV20-1, the J gene TRBJ2-1; 15 bases line up with TRBD2. After removal of 5 bases from V and 2 bases from J, the junction contained 10 bases not matched to a gene. The CDR3 is 18 amino acids. From germline, CDR1 is DFQATT and CDR2 SNEGSKA (reference sequence). CDR3 in DNA: TGCAGTGCTGGAGGGGTGGGACTAGCGGGGGGCCCCTACAATGAGCAGTTCTTC. Amino acids: CSAGGVGLAGGPYNEQFF.

The genes are TRBV6-2 or TRBV6-3 and TRBJ2-7, with 13 bases aligning to TRBD2. There are 23 residues in the CDR3. CDR1 is MNHEY and CDR2 is SVGEGT in the germline V gene. V was clipped by 0 bases and J by 0 bases; unmatched bases: 20. Written as DNA, the CDR3 is TGTGCCAGCAGTTACTCGAAGGTAGCTCTGGGACTAGCGGGACGAAGGAGCTCCTACGAGCAGTACTTC. It translates to CASSYSKVALGLAGRRSSYEQYF.

The chain combines TRBV6-2 or TRBV6-3 with TRBJ1-1; maybe TRBD1 (5 bases). Per germline, CDR1 MNHEY and CDR2 SVGEGT. The CDR3 runs 14 residues. Trimming removed 5 bases from V and 3 bases from J, with 13 bases in between. In nucleotides, the CDR3 is TGTGCCAGCAGTAACGGACACCAGGACACTGAAGCTTTCTTT. This gives the protein CASSNGHQDTEAFF.

There are a few counts of this clonotype. This chain uses TRBV7-2 with TRBJ1-2; D remains unclear. The CDR3 has 15 amino acids. V lost 8 bases to trimming and J lost 4 bases, with 20 bases between them. The V gene's germline CDR1 is SGHTA and CDR2 FQGNSA. The CDR3 is CASSKTLGVIYGYTF. The CDR3 bases are TGTGCCAGCTCGAAAACCTTAGGAGTAATCTATGGCTACACCTTC. The full variable domain, in which reference TRBV7-2 and TRBJ1-2 provide the parts outside the CDR3, is GAGVSQSPSNKVTEKGKDVELRCDPISGHTALYWYRQSLGQGLEFLIYFQGNSAPDKSGLPSDRFSAERTGGSVSTLTIQRTQQEDSAVYLCASSKTLGVIYGYTFGSGTRLTVV.

The rearrangement uses TRBV7-9 and TRBJ2-7, with 8 bases lining up with TRBD2. The CDR3 contains 14 residues. Trimming took 2 bases from V and 3 from J; bases not matched to a gene: 3. The germline gives CDR1 SEHNR, CDR2 FQNEAQ (reference sequence). The CDR3 coding sequence is TGTGCCAGCAGCTTACCCGGGGGGGGCTACGAGCAGTACTTC. The encoded protein is CASSLPGGGYEQYF.